Below, 6 T cell receptor beta chains from the same sample are listed, as sequenced in a study of cytomegalovirus exposure and HLA in healthy donors. The PCR employed 60 Vbeta primers together with 13 Jbeta primers. Sequencing used immunoSEQ multiplex PCR; TCRdb keeps in-frame clones, though not all of them. The table shows over 70,000 clones, with 74% occurring only once. Sequencing was performed on PBMCs. The source is a man under 40 in good health and CMV-seropositive.

The chain couples TRBV19 to TRBJ2-1; D might be TRBD2 (7 bases). CDR3 length: 13 amino acids. Between the trimmed V and J ends, which lost 8 bases and 9 bases, there was a span of 17 bases. Germline assignment: CDR1 LNHDA and CDR2 SQIVND (reference sequence). The CDR3 sequence: CASGGGLLAEQFF. The CDR3 bases are TGTGCCAGTGGGGGGGGGCTCCTCGCTGAGCAGTTCTTC.

J is TRBJ2-3 and V is TRBV30; D is perhaps TRBD1 (6 bases). The CDR3 totals 13 residues. Germline V gives CDR1 GTSNPN, CDR2 SVGIG (reference sequence). Trimming pared 6 bases from V and 1 base from J, leaving 11 bases between. The CDR3, as DNA: TGTGCCTGCGCGACAGGACGCACAGATACGCAGTATTTT. Its protein product is CACATGRTDTQYF.

The chain joins TRBV28 to TRBJ1-5, with 9 bases identical to TRBD1. The V and J ends lost 5 bases and 2 bases, in that order; junction bases with no gene match: 4. This CDR3 is 15 amino acids long. Per germline, CDR1 MDHEN and CDR2 SYDVKM. Here the CDR3 reads CASSPRTGGNQPQHF. As DNA, the CDR3 is TGTGCCAGCAGTCCCCGGACAGGGGGCAATCAGCCCCAGCATTTT.

This clone was observed a handful of times. The chain has TRBV6-4 and TRBJ2-2; D call uncertain. The V end was cut by 0 bases, the J end by 4 bases, with 3 bases between. CDR1 is MRHNA, CDR2 SNTAGT, per germline. The CDR3 totals 13 residues. This CDR3 is CASSDSSTGELFF. For the CDR3, the DNA is TGTGCCAGCAGTGACTCTAGCACCGGGGAGCTGTTTTTT.

J is TRBJ1-1 and V is TRBV6-5; 7 bases line up with TRBD1. CDR1 and CDR2 (germline): MNHEY, SVGAGI. The CDR3 covers 14 residues. V was pared by 4 bases and J by 4 bases, with 6 bases of the junction left unmatched. The CDR3 DNA reads as TGTGCCAGCAGTTCCACAGGGGTCGTCACTGAAGCTTTCTTT. It is translated as CASSSTGVVTEAFF.

The CDR3 DNA reads TGCAGCGGATCCACTAGCGGAGCCGGCAATGAGCAGTTCTTC. Its translation: CSGSTSGAGNEQFF. This chain connects TRBV29-1 to TRBJ2-1; 8 bases line up with TRBD2. Germline CDR1 reads SQVTM; CDR2 reads ANQGSEA. V dropped 7 bases and J dropped 6; count of bases not matched to a gene: 11. This CDR3 is built from 14 residues.